This record looks at one T cell receptor (beta chain) sequence and its context. As processed by the authors: Amplification with reference gene primers provided the estimates of nucleated cell counts. TCRdb's copy holds only in-frame clones and misses some; the assay was immunoSEQ multiplex PCR. That table gives V, J and clone size, and the DNA gave D and trimming. The table has about 140,000 clones, roughly 90% seen once; the top ten hold roughly 10%. Trimming took 0 bases from V and 6 from J, leaving 14 bases between them. The CDR3 is made up of 15 amino acids. Germline CDR1 reads SEHNR; CDR2 reads FQNEAQ (reference sequence). The data were obtained in a study of blood T cell repertoires in COVID-19. Study-wide background: Samples of COVID-19 (acute and convalescent) were obtained from the United States, Italy and Spain. In each case, the material was cDNA or gDNA derived from T cells, B-cell-depleted T cells, or PBMCs.

The sequence derives from a man between 50 and 59 years old with active or convalescent COVID-19. The sample comprised peripheral blood. The gene calls are TRBV7-9 and TRBJ1-1; D is uncertain. This CDR3 is CASSLAETRRAEAFF. CDR3 sequence (DNA): TGTGCCAGCAGCTTAGCGGAGACCCGACGGGCTGAAGCTTTCTTT.